This TCR beta chain was identified in a study of cytomegalovirus exposure and HLA in healthy donors (dated by TCRdb to about 2017). Looking at the study overall: According to a later analysis, the roughly 130 validation repertoires were produced on the same platform as the approximately 620 repertoires of the first cohort. The study aimed to test whether cataloging public T cell receptors could reveal signatures of past pathogen exposure. The study combined high-throughput TCR immunosequencing, statistical association of individual TCRs with disease status, and machine learning to predict cytomegalovirus infection status. A separate validation cohort of about 110 different subjects was used in addition to the roughly 720-subject first cohort. General findings and caveats noted by the study authors: A total of about 150 TCR beta chains were listed by the study as associated with cytomegalovirus. The validation cohort had no HLA typing available for a later analysis, so co-occurrence within that cohort was assessed over all 130 or so repertoires. A few of the identified cytomegalovirus-associated TCR beta chains were confirmed in vitro to be specific for cytomegalovirus antigens. In both the original and validation cohorts, the classifier was reported to diagnose cytomegalovirus status with high specificity and sensitivity. A later analysis found that TCRs clustered in the first cohort also tended to co-occur in the 95 to 150 validation repertoires, with more than 90% of cluster scores above 0. Most TCR sequences were observed very rarely across donors, whereas some public TCRs were present in many individuals. The authors suggested that the approach could potentially be extended to other disease states and immunological phenotypes.

V has 2 bases trimmed and J has 0 bases trimmed; junction bases matching no gene number 3. Including cysteine and phenylalanine, the CDR3 has 14 amino acids. The entry retains the CDR3 DNA only, 42 bases that are in frame from base 1. CDR1 and CDR2, looked up from the germline V gene (reference sequence), are GTSNPN and SVGIG. The library was produced with the immunoSEQ multiplex PCR assay. Processing in the source paper ran as follows. A statistical classification framework was built to diagnose cytomegalovirus status from the catalog of TCR beta chain sequences. This immuneACCESS table, as held by TCRdb, lists in-frame sequences with V and J called but not all clones. Of the missing ones, under half trace to an unresolved V gene in checked studies; the others have no known cause. V and J calls and clone size are given by that table; D and trimming were obtained from the DNA. The sample table contains 70,000 or so clones; only one count was recorded for about 95% of them. Under 1.3% of the sample lies in the top ten.

Donors formed part of the validation cohort, which comprised approximately 130 subjects and was distinct from the first cohort of roughly 600 subjects. A remark on this clone: Which antigen it targets is not known. Base-call qualities are not available, and no considerably larger clone is one nucleotide away.

The specimen sequenced was PBMCs. The receptor was derived from a young woman in good health and CMV-seronegative. Recombination joined TRBV30 with TRBJ1-1; 7 of the junction bases match TRBD1. The CDR3 region: CAWSSDRVNTEAFF. The DNA sequence is TGTGCCTGGAGTAGTGACAGGGTGAACACTGAAGCTTTCTTT.